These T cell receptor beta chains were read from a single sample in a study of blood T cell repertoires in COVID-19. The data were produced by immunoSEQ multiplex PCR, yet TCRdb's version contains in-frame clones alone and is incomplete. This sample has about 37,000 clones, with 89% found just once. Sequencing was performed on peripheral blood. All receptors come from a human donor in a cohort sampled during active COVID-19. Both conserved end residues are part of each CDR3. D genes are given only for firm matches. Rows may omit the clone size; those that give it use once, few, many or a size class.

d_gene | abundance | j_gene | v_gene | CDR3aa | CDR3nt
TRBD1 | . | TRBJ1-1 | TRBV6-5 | CASNFDRVNTEAFF | TGTGCCAGCAATTTCGACAGGGTGAACACTGAAGCTTTCTTT
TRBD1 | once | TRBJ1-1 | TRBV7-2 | CASSSQGALNTEAFF | TGTGCCAGCAGCTCACAGGGGGCTTTGAACACTGAAGCTTTCTTT
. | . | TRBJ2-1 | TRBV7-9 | CASSLAQGRYNEQFF | TGTGCCAGCAGCTTAGCCCAGGGTCGATACAATGAGCAGTTCTTC
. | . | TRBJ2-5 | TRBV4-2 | CASSQSQYQETQYF | TGTGCCAGCAGCCAAAGTCAGTACCAAGAGACCCAGTACTTC
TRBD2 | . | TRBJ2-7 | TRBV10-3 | CAISVTSGSNYEQYF | TGTGCCATCAGTGTGACTAGCGGGAGTAACTACGAGCAGTACTTC
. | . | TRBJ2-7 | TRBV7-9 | CASSLAGPYEQYF | TGTGCCAGCAGCTTAGCGGGGCCCTACGAGCAGTACTTC
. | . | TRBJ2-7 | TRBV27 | CASRPLWQGSYEQYF | TGTGCCAGCAGACCCCTTTGGCAGGGCTCCTACGAGCAGTACTTC
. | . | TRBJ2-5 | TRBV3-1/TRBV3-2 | CASSQVPMETQYF | TGTGCCAGCAGCCAAGTCCCCATGGAGACCCAGTACTTC
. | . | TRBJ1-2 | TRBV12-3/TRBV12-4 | CASSPRQIYGYTF | TGTGCCAGCAGTCCGAGACAGATATATGGCTACACCTTC
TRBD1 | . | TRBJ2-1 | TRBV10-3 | CAIRLTGSSYNEQFF | TGTGCCATCAGACTGACAGGGAGCTCCTACAATGAGCAGTTCTTC
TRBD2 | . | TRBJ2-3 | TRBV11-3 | CASSLGGLAKADTQYF | TGTGCCAGCAGCTTAGGCGGACTAGCAAAGGCAGATACGCAGTATTTT
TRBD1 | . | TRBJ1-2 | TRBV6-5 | CAGGRDRAVWGGYTF | TGTGCCGGCGGCCGGGACAGGGCAGTTTGGGGTGGCTACACCTTC
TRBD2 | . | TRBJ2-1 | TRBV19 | CASSTSGSLHEQFF | TGTGCCAGTAGTACTAGCGGGAGTCTCCATGAGCAGTTCTTC
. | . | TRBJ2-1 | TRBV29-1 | CSVEVGYRGGNYNEQFF | TGCAGCGTTGAAGTAGGGTACAGGGGGGGAAACTACAATGAGCAGTTCTTC
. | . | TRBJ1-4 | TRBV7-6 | CASSADSHNEKLFF | TGTGCCAGCAGCGCCGACAGTCATAATGAAAAACTGTTTTTT
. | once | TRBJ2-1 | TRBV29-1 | CSVQPKSSYNEQFF | TGCAGCGTGCAACCGAAGAGCTCCTACAATGAGCAGTTCTTC
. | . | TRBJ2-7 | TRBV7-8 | CASSPGTSYEQYF | TGTGCCAGCAGCCCTGGGACTTCCTACGAGCAGTACTTC
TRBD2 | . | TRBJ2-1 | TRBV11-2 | CASSLGTSGRSYNEQFF | TGTGCCAGCAGCTTAGGGACTAGCGGGAGGTCCTACAATGAGCAGTTCTTC
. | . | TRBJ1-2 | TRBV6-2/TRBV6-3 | CASSYSGYGYTF | TGTGCCAGCAGTTACTCCGGGTATGGCTACACCTTC
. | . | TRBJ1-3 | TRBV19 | CASTRDSSSGNTIYF | TGTGCCAGTACCCGCGACAGCAGCTCTGGAAACACCATATATTTT